This T cell receptor (beta chain) was recorded in a study of cytotoxic CD8 clonotypes in ibrutinib-treated CLL. The wider study: Complete response was seen in 2 patients and partial in approximately 24; approximately 12 progressed and roughly 14 stayed remitted after a median roughly six years.

CDR1 and CDR2 from the germline V gene are MNHNY and SVGAGI (reference sequence). CDR3 length: 15 amino acids. With 8 bases clipped from V and 6 bases from J, the junction kept 13 bases outside the gene matches. Depth targeted 1 in 200,000 to 1 in 1 million T cells, averaging roughly 9.7x coverage per clonotype. The data were produced by immunoSEQ multiplex PCR, yet TCRdb's version contains in-frame clones alone and is incomplete. The sample gives 130,000 or so clones, approximately 83% of which show up once; about 2.1% is in the top ten. The clonotype comes from a human donor with chronic lymphocytic leukemia. This chain joins TRBV6-6 and TRBJ2-1; 7 bases are a match to TRBD1. The source material was PBMCs, sampled after 24 months of ibrutinib treatment. CDR3: CASERDRATGNEQFF. In nucleotides, the CDR3 is TGTGCCAGCGAACGAGACAGGGCGACGGGCAATGAGCAGTTCTTC.